This is a list of T cell receptor beta chains from one sample in a study of blood T cells in healthy people across ages. Each CDR3 protein gets one entry after TCRdb re-called the 5' RACE reads with MiXCR. This sample carries 710,000 or so distinct CDR3 sequences, about 34% of them seen once, and the ten largest clones take 15%. Sequenced sample: blood. The origin of the receptors is a woman aged 80 or over in good health. The CDR3 runs from the conserved cysteine through the conserved F or W. D genes are given only for firm matches. Expanded clones get a size class; other rows say once, few or many, or leave the size out.

clone_size j_call d_call v_call cdr3_nt cdr3_aa
many TRBJ2-5 TRBD2 TRBV14 TGTGCCAGCAGCCAAGGAGATGGGGCTGGGGTCCTAGCGGGGGACTTAAATCAGAAGACCCAGTACTTC CASSQGDGAGVLAGDLNQKTQYF
few TRBJ1-1 NA TRBV12-3/TRBV12-4 TGTGCCAGCAGTTTGATAGGGTTCGGTGACACTGAAGCTTTCTTT CASSLIGFGDTEAFF
NA TRBJ2-3 TRBD2 TRBV20-1 TGCAGTGCTCCCCGCGACGGGGGGGCCTCAGATACGCAGTATTTT CSAPRDGGASDTQYF
many TRBJ2-3 NA TRBV10-3 TGTGCCATCAGTGAGTCGCCCAGGGCAGATACGCAGTATTTT CAISESPRADTQYF
NA TRBJ2-3 TRBD2 TRBV20-1 TGCAGTGCTAGAGTAGCGGGGGACACAGATACGCAGTATTTT CSARVAGDTDTQYF
many TRBJ2-7 TRBD1 TRBV7-2 TGTGCCAGCAGCTCCGGGACAGTATCGATCGAGCAGTACTTC CASSSGTVSIEQYF
NA TRBJ2-2 NA TRBV24-1 TGTGCCACCAGTGACTCCGGGCCACACGGAAACACCGGGGAGCTGTTTTTT CATSDSGPHGNTGELFF
few TRBJ1-5 TRBD1 TRBV12-3/TRBV12-4 TGTGCCAGCAGCCGCCGGACAGGGAATAGCAATCAGCCCCAGCATTTT CASSRRTGNSNQPQHF
many TRBJ2-3 TRBD2 TRBV6-2/TRBV6-3 TGTGCCACCCAGGCGGGGGGGCCTACAGATACGCAGTATTTT CATQAGGPTDTQYF
NA TRBJ2-7 NA TRBV20-1 TGCAGTGCTAGAGATCATTTGGCCGGTAGCTCCTACGAGCAGTACTTC CSARDHLAGSSYEQYF
NA TRBJ2-4 NA TRBV7-8 TGTGCCAGCAGCTTAGAGTTATACAGGGACCTAGCCAAAAACATTCAGTACTTC CASSLELYRDLAKNIQYF
NA TRBJ2-7 NA TRBV7-8 TGTACCAGCAGTCCCGGGACGGCGATCTACGAGCAGTACTTC CTSSPGTAIYEQYF
many TRBJ1-2 NA TRBV7-9 TGTGCCAGCAGCCCGGACAGAACGAAAGGCTACACCTTC CASSPDRTKGYTF
few TRBJ2-1 TRBD2 TRBV7-2 TGTGCCAGCAGCCCAGTTGCTAGCGGGGGTAATGAGCAGTTCTTC CASSPVASGGNEQFF
NA TRBJ2-7 NA TRBV20-1 TGCAGTGCTAGAGGCAGCCAGGATTACGAGCAGTACTTC CSARGSQDYEQYF
many TRBJ2-3 NA TRBV27 TGTGCCAGCCTACTCAGGGGCACAGATACGCAGTATTTT CASLLRGTDTQYF
many TRBJ2-7 NA TRBV12-3/TRBV12-4 TGTGCCAGCAGTCCCTTAACGGGGCTCTACGAGCAGTACTTC CASSPLTGLYEQYF
NA TRBJ2-5 NA TRBV7-2 TGTACCAGCAGCTTAATAGGGCTGATTCAAGCCCAGTACTTC CTSSLIGLIQAQYF
NA TRBJ1-1 NA TRBV9 TGTGCCAGCAGCCAAGGGGCGATTGGGACTGAAGCTTTCTTT CASSQGAIGTEAFF
NA TRBJ2-1 TRBD2 TRBV7-9 TGTGCCAGCAGCCCTCTGGGTAGCGGGGGCTACAATGAGCAGTTCTTC CASSPLGSGGYNEQFF
few TRBJ1-1 NA TRBV7-2 TGTGCCAGCAGCTTAGATCCAGGGCTGCGGACTGAAGCTTTCTTT CASSLDPGLRTEAFF
NA TRBJ2-1 NA TRBV12-3/TRBV12-4 TGTGCCAGCCTCCGGGACGGAGACCAAGAGACCCAGTTCTTC CASLRDGDQETQFF
many TRBJ1-2 TRBD1 TRBV5-1 TGCGCCAGCAGCCATTGGGACAGGCCAAGGGATGGCTACACCTTC CASSHWDRPRDGYTF
many TRBJ2-5 TRBD2 TRBV20-1 TGCAGTGCTAGAGCCAAGGCCAGCGGGGGGGCTTGGGAGACCCAGTACTTC CSARAKASGGAWETQYF
NA TRBJ2-7 NA TRBV7-2 TGTGCCAGCAGCTTAGAGAAGGGTTTCGGTCCCGAGCAGTACTTC CASSLEKGFGPEQYF
few TRBJ1-4 TRBD1 TRBV4-2 TGTGCCAGCAGCCAAGGAATGTACAGGGGGTTTGCAACTAATGAAAAACTGTTTTTT CASSQGMYRGFATNEKLFF
many TRBJ1-2 NA TRBV27 TGTGCCAGCAGTTTATCGGGTTTAGGGGATAACTATGGCTACACCTTC CASSLSGLGDNYGYTF
NA TRBJ2-3 TRBD2 TRBV12-3/TRBV12-4 TGTGCCAGCAGAAAGGGACTAGCGGGCGGTACGCAGTATTTT CASRKGLAGGTQYF
few TRBJ1-2 NA TRBV23-1 TGCGCCAGCAGTCAACATGGACGTAGGCAACCTGCCTATGGCTACACCTTC CASSQHGRRQPAYGYTF
few TRBJ2-2 TRBD1 TRBV2 TGTGCCAGCACCCTGGGACAGCCCACCGGGGAGCTGTTTTTT CASTLGQPTGELFF
many TRBJ2-7 NA TRBV5-1 TGCGCCAGCAGCCCTACAGGGTTAATCGACGAGCAGTACTTC CASSPTGLIDEQYF
many TRBJ1-2 NA TRBV20-1 TGCAGTGCTAGAGATCTGACCGGCTATGGCTACACCTTC CSARDLTGYGYTF
NA TRBJ1-5 NA TRBV2 TGTGCCAGCAAAGGACCGTATAGCAATCAGCCCCAGCATTTT CASKGPYSNQPQHF
many TRBJ2-5 TRBD2 TRBV20-1 TGCAGTGCTCCGGGGGGCCAAGAGACCCAGTACTTC CSAPGGQETQYF
NA TRBJ2-7 TRBD2 TRBV20-1 TGCAGTGCCCGACGAAGGAGCGGGGGCCACGGTGGGAATGAGCAGTACTTC CSARRRSGGHGGNEQYF
many TRBJ2-3 TRBD1 TRBV20-1 TGCAGTGCTCAGGACAGGGGGCGAAATACAGATACGCAGTATTTT CSAQDRGRNTDTQYF
NA TRBJ2-6 TRBD2 TRBV3-1 TGTGCCAGCAGCCAAGCGGGGGGGCCTGGGGCCAACGTCCGGACTTTC CASSQAGGPGANVRTF
NA TRBJ2-1 TRBD2 TRBV28 TGTGCCAGCTCTTCCCGGGCGGGGGGCAACTACAATGAGCAGTTCTTC CASSSRAGGNYNEQFF
NA TRBJ2-4 NA TRBV30 TGTGCCTGGAGTGCACAGGGAAGGATGGCCAAAAACATTCAGTACTTC CAWSAQGRMAKNIQYF
many TRBJ2-3 NA TRBV30 TGTGCCTGGAGTGTACGGGTAGATACGCAGTATTTT CAWSVRVDTQYF
few TRBJ2-7 NA TRBV5-4 TGTGCCAGCAGCTTGCCCCCCATGCGCGAGCAGTACTTC CASSLPPMREQYF
NA TRBJ2-4 TRBD2 TRBV6-1 TGTGCCAGCAGTGAAGTTGCGGGGGGCCCATTAAACATTCAGTACTTC CASSEVAGGPLNIQYF
many TRBJ1-1 NA TRBV6-1 TGTGCCAGCAGCGGTCGGACCCAAGGCGCTGAAGCTTTCTTT CASSGRTQGAEAFF
NA TRBJ2-5 NA TRBV7-2 TGTGCCAGCAGGGTCGGGACGGCGGAAGAGACCCAGTACTTC CASRVGTAEETQYF
NA TRBJ1-3 NA TRBV7-9 TGTGCCAGCAGCCAAGGGACCCTCAGAAGGGTCTCTGGAAACACCATATATTTT CASSQGTLRRVSGNTIYF
NA TRBJ2-3 TRBD2 TRBV10-2 TGCGCCAGCAGTGACGAAGCGGGAGGGCCCGGAGATACGCAGTATTTT CASSDEAGGPGDTQYF
NA TRBJ2-1 NA TRBV4-1 TGCGCCAGCAGCCAAGGGGGTTTGGGAGGTTCGGGCAATGAGCAGTTCTTC CASSQGGLGGSGNEQFF
NA TRBJ1-5 NA TRBV15 TGTACCACCAGCAGTAACAGGGTCGATCAGCCCCAGCATTTT CTTSSNRVDQPQHF